Listed here are 32 T cell receptor beta chains from one sample, sequenced in a study of shared T cell receptors in the human thymus. Libraries were prepared by immunoSEQ multiplex PCR; TCRdb keeps only in-frame clonotypes and omits some of them. The sample yields approximately 400,000 clones, just under 95% seen once. Source material: thymocytes. These receptor sequences come from a human donor.

The V and J genes are TRBV5-1 and TRBJ1-3; D perhaps matches TRBD1 (5 bases). Germline CDR1 is SGHRS and CDR2 is YFSETQ. V was shortened by 2 bases and J by 1 base, with 10 bases between the two germline ends. The CDR3 extends over 15 amino acids. CDR3 amino acids: CASSLGTLSGNTIYF. In DNA, the CDR3 is TGCGCCAGCAGCTTAGGGACTCTTTCTGGAAACACCATATATTTT. Full variable domain (rest looked up from reference TRBV5-1 and TRBJ1-3): KAGVTQTPRYLIKTRGQQVTLSCSPISGHRSVSWYQQTPGQGLQFLFEYFSETQRNKGNFPGRFSGRQFSNSRSEMNVSTLELGDSALYLCASSLGTLSGNTIYFGEGSWLTVV.

This rearrangement joins TRBV10-3 to TRBJ1-3, with D maybe TRBD1 (5 bases). Germline V lookup: CDR1 ENHRY, CDR2 SYGVKD. V lost 3 bases to trimming and J lost 0 bases, with 15 bases between them. CDR3 length equals 17 residues. The CDR3, as DNA: TGTGCCATCAGTGACCAGGGACTACCCGACTCTGGAAACACCATATATTTT. Protein product: CAISDQGLPDSGNTIYF.

This clone showed up just once. The CDR3 region is CASSLQTRGGDYGYTF. The CDR3 DNA reads TGTGCCAGCAGTTTACAAACTCGAGGGGGGGACTATGGCTACACCTTC. The J gene is TRBJ1-2, the V gene TRBV6-5; tentative D call: TRBD1 (6 bases). This CDR3 is 16 amino acids long. V was cut by 4 bases and J by 3 bases, with 18 bases left in between. Germline CDR1 MNHEY, CDR2 SVGAGI.

The rearrangement joins TRBV19 to TRBJ1-2; TRBD1 aligns across 7 bases. The V gene end was trimmed by 3 bases and the J gene end by 8 bases; junction bases not matched to a gene: 6. Germline V lookup: CDR1 LNHDA, CDR2 SQIVND (reference sequence). The CDR3 runs to 13 residues. CDR3 residues: CASSMHRGDGYTF. The CDR3 DNA reads TGTGCCAGTAGTATGCACAGGGGAGACGGCTACACCTTC.

V and J are TRBV6-6 and TRBJ1-2, with D unresolved. The CDR3 extends over 13 amino acids. Deletions cut 4 bases from V and 3 bases from J, with 9 bases between. Germline CDR1 and CDR2: MNHNY and SVGAGI (reference sequence). This CDR3 reads CASSSGSYYGYTF. The DNA of the CDR3 is TGTGCCAGCAGTTCCGGTTCCTACTATGGCTACACCTTC.

This chain joins TRBV30 and TRBJ2-1; D not resolved. V lost 0 bases and J lost 0, with 12 bases in between. This CDR3 spans 16 amino acids. The germline V gene has CDR1 GTSNPN and CDR2 SVGIG (reference sequence). The DNA for the CDR3 is TGTGCCTGGAGTGTAGACCCGAAGGACTCCTACAATGAGCAGTTCTTC. It codes for CAWSVDPKDSYNEQFF. Full variable domain (remainder filled in from reference TRBV30 and TRBJ2-1): SQTIHQWPATLVQPVGSPLSLECTVEGTSNPNLYWYRQAAGRGLQLLFYSVGIGQISSEVPQNLSASRPQDRQFILSSKKLLLSDSGFYLCAWSVDPKDSYNEQFFGPGTRLTVL.

The chain carries TRBV7-2 and TRBJ2-3; D is ambiguous. This CDR3 has 15 amino acids. The germline CDR1 and CDR2 sequences are SGHTA and FQGNSA. V lost 1 base and J lost 7, with 15 bases in between. For the CDR3, the DNA is TGTGCCAGCAGCTTAGGCGCCTTTCTTACGAATACGCAGTATTTT. Protein: CASSLGAFLTNTQYF.

The V and J genes are TRBV29-1 and TRBJ1-1; D gene uncertain. Per the germline V gene, CDR1 is SQVTM and CDR2 is ANQGSEA. CDR3 length equals 13 residues. Trimming cost V 6 bases and J 0 bases, with 11 bases left between them. CDR3 sequence: CSVTDGLNTEAFF. CDR3 bases: TGCAGCGTGACGGACGGACTGAACACTGAAGCTTTCTTT.

The chain uses TRBV4-2 and TRBJ2-4; a weak D match, TRBD2 (5 bases). CDR1 is LGHNA, CDR2 YNFKEQ, per germline. The V and J ends lost 0 bases and 0 bases respectively, with 15 bases between them. The CDR3 length is 18 residues. Here the CDR3 DNA reads TGTGCCAGCAGCCAAGATCCCCCTAGCAGACTAGCCAAAAACATTCAGTACTTC. Translation: CASSQDPPSRLAKNIQYF.

V gene TRBV14 combines with J gene TRBJ1-1; no clear D gene. The CDR3 runs to 12 residues. Looked up from germline, CDR1 is SGHDN and CDR2 is FVKESK. The V end was cut by 1 base, the J end by 6 bases, with 6 bases between. The chain's CDR3 is CASSQGTPEAFF. The CDR3 DNA reads TGTGCCAGCAGCCAAGGGACCCCTGAAGCTTTCTTT.

This clone was seen only once. CDR3 sequence (DNA): TGTGCCAGCAGCTGCGCTGGGGGACAGGCACATGAAAAACTGTTTTTT. Translating it yields CASSCAGGQAHEKLFF. The V gene is TRBV7-9, the J gene TRBJ1-4; 8 nucleotides agree with TRBD1. V lost 4 bases, J lost 6 bases, and 10 bases stayed unmatched. CDR1 is SEHNR and CDR2 is FQNEAQ in the germline V gene (reference sequence). The CDR3 runs 16 residues.

This clone was picked up a small number of times. The J gene is TRBJ1-2, the V gene TRBV11-2; D is possibly TRBD1 (5 bases). The V end was cut by 4 bases, the J end by 1 base, with 7 bases between. The CDR3 contains 13 residues. Germline CDR1 and CDR2: SGHAT and FQNNGV. The CDR3 DNA sequence: TGTGCCAGCAGCTATGACAGTAACTATGGCTACACCTTC. Encoded protein: CASSYDSNYGYTF.

This clone was recorded a few times. The CDR3 region has the DNA TGTGCCAGCAGCTTCGCGGACAGGGGATCTGGAAACACCATATATTTT. This gives the protein CASSFADRGSGNTIYF. The chain has TRBV7-9 and TRBJ1-3; the match to TRBD1 covers 9 bases. Germline lookup yields CDR1 SEHNR and CDR2 FQNEAQ (reference sequence). The length of the CDR3 is 16 residues. The trim removed 3 bases at V and 1 base at J, leaving 4 bases unmatched.

V usage is TRBV27 and J usage is TRBJ2-7; D remains unclear. Germline loops: CDR1 MNHEY, CDR2 SMNVEV (reference sequence). V was pared by 6 bases and J by 4 bases, with 7 bases between. This CDR3 has 11 residues. The CDR3 region is CASRYGYEQYF. In DNA, the CDR3 is TGTGCCAGCAGGTACGGTTACGAGCAGTACTTC.

The chain carries TRBV5-1 and TRBJ2-7; TRBD2 is a possible D gene (6 bases). The ends were cut back, 0 bases at V and 7 bases at J, with 14 bases in the middle. The CDR3 is 14 residues long. CDR1 and CDR2 (germline): SGHRS, YFSETQ. The CDR3 reads CASSLVSGPLEQYF. Written as DNA, the CDR3 is TGCGCCAGCAGCTTGGTTAGCGGCCCCTTGGAGCAGTACTTC.

The sample holds one count of this clone. The rearrangement uses TRBV27 and TRBJ1-2; possibly TRBD1 for D (6 bases). Germline V gene data show CDR1 as MNHEY and CDR2 as SMNVEV (reference sequence). Between the trimmed V and J ends, which lost 2 bases and 4 bases, there was a span of 14 bases. The CDR3 loop spans 15 amino acids. CDR3 loop: CASSLEGVGGYGYTF. In nucleotides, the CDR3 is TGTGCCAGCAGTTTAGAGGGGGTGGGTGGCTATGGCTACACCTTC.

The chain uses TRBV18 and TRBJ2-3; the D gene is possibly TRBD2 (6 bases). Germline lookup yields CDR1 KGHSH and CDR2 LQKENI. Trimming took 0 bases from V and 2 from J, leaving 12 bases between them. The CDR3 has 16 residues. As DNA, the CDR3 is TGTGCCAGCTCACCACCATCGGGAGCGACCACAGATACGCAGTATTTT. It codes for CASSPPSGATTDTQYF. Drawing the rest from reference TRBV18 and TRBJ2-3, the complete variable domain is NAGVMQNPRHLVRRRGQEARLRCSPMKGHSHVYWYRQLPEEGLKFMVYLQKENIIDESGMPKERFSAEFPKEGPSILRIQQVVRGDSAAYFCASSPPSGATTDTQYFGPGTRLTVL.

This chain links TRBV7-9 with TRBJ2-5; the match to TRBD2 covers 14 bases. Germline V CDR1 and CDR2: SEHNR, FQNEAQ (reference sequence). The V and J ends lost 5 bases and 5 bases, in that order; junction bases with no gene match: 13. The CDR3 runs 18 residues. CDR3 nucleotide sequence: TGTGCCAGCAGCGCGGGGACTAGCGGGAGATTTATTAGGGAGACCCAGTACTTC. It specifies CASSAGTSGRFIRETQYF.

The rearrangement links TRBV5-4 to TRBJ1-4, with 12 bases matching TRBD1. Germline V gene sequence: CDR1 SGHNT, CDR2 YYREEE (reference sequence). The V segment lost 1 base and the J segment 7 bases; nucleotides outside the gene matches: 8. This CDR3 has 17 residues. As DNA, the CDR3 is TGTGCCAGCAGCTTGTATAGTAAGGGACAGGGGGCTGAAAAACTGTTTTTT. This encodes CASSLYSKGQGAEKLFF.

This clone was detected once. The chain links TRBV15 to TRBJ1-5; possible D gene TRBD1, 5 bases. The CDR3 runs to 19 residues. The germline V gene encodes CDR1 LNHNV and CDR2 YYDKDF (reference sequence). The ends were cut back, 2 bases at V and 0 bases at J, with 20 bases in the middle. In DNA form, the CDR3 reads TGTGCCACCAGCAGAAACCAAGGGGCGAGCTATCATAGCAATCAGCCCCAGCATTTT. This translates into CATSRNQGASYHSNQPQHF.

This clone was found once. The chain employs TRBV9 and TRBJ1-3; D call uncertain. Germline loops: CDR1 SGDLS, CDR2 YYNGEE. The CDR3 extends over 16 amino acids. The V gene lost 5 bases and the J gene lost 4 bases, with 19 bases spanning the gap. The CDR3 DNA reads as TGTGCCAGCAGTCCGTCGGGCTTTGTGGGAGGAAACACCATATATTTT. Translated, it gives CASSPSGFVGGNTIYF.

In this sample, this clone turned up a few times. This chain uses TRBV10-3 with TRBJ2-7, with TRBD2 matching 7 bases. In germline, CDR1 is ENHRY, CDR2 SYGVKD. The CDR3 contains 14 residues. V lost 3 bases, J lost 5 bases, and 7 bases stayed unmatched. The CDR3 reads CAISERAGDHEQYF. CDR3 DNA sequence: TGTGCCATCAGTGAACGCGCGGGGGATCACGAGCAGTACTTC.

This chain connects TRBV7-9 to TRBJ1-1; unclear D gene. V gave up 5 bases and J gave up 0 bases, with 10 bases separating them. There are 14 residues in the CDR3. Germline V CDR1 and CDR2: SEHNR, FQNEAQ (reference sequence). The CDR3 region has the DNA TGTGCCAGCAGCCTCGACAACCTGAACACTGAAGCTTTCTTT. Its translation: CASSLDNLNTEAFF.

This clone has more than one count but fewer than ten. This sample also contains other DNA sequences that code for the same CDR3. V and J are TRBV20-1 and TRBJ1-1; D unresolved. The CDR3 totals 10 residues. CDR1 and CDR2 (germline): DFQATT, SNEGSKA (reference sequence). The V end was cut by 1 base, the J end by 8 bases, with 5 bases between. The CDR3 DNA sequence: TGCAGTGCTAGAGCCACGGAAGCTTTCTTT. It yields the protein CSARATEAFF.

This CDR3 is CASSLSWGQISGNTIYF. CDR3 bases: TGTGCCAGCAGCTTGAGTTGGGGACAGATCTCTGGAAACACCATATATTTT. The rearrangement joins TRBV5-6 to TRBJ1-3, with TRBD1 matching over 7 bases. J was trimmed by 0 bases and V by 1 base; bases with no gene match: 7. Germline CDR1 reads SGHDT; CDR2 reads YYEEEE. The CDR3 spans 17 residues.

The CDR3 spells CASWRGRSYEQYF. The CDR3 region has the DNA TGCGCCAGTTGGCGGGGACGATCCTACGAGCAGTACTTC. The chain has TRBV10-2 and TRBJ2-7; a possible D gene is TRBD2 (6 bases). This CDR3 comprises 13 residues. V lost 9 bases to trimming and J lost 1 base, with 13 bases between them. Germline assignment: CDR1 WSHSY and CDR2 SAAADI.

J is TRBJ2-3 and V is TRBV27; the D gene could be TRBD1 or TRBD2 (5 bases each). CDR1 is MNHEY, CDR2 SMNVEV, per germline (reference sequence). V was shortened by 8 bases and J by 0 bases, with 9 bases between the two germline ends. The length of the CDR3 is 13 residues. The CDR3, as DNA: TGTGCCAGCTGGGGGTGGAGCACAGATACGCAGTATTTT. Its translation: CASWGWSTDTQYF.

This clone was picked up one time. This chain uses TRBV9 with TRBJ1-2, with 7 bases lining up with TRBD1. This CDR3 spans 14 amino acids. Germline CDR1 is SGDLS and CDR2 is YYNGEE. V lost 1 base to trimming and J lost 4 bases; unmatched junction nucleotides: 4. The CDR3 loop is CASSVRAGGYGYTF. The CDR3 nucleotides read TGTGCCAGCAGCGTAAGGGCAGGGGGCTATGGCTACACCTTC.

The rearrangement uses TRBV2 and TRBJ2-1; D might be TRBD2 (5 bases). The CDR3 has 18 residues. The germline V gene has CDR1 SNHLY and CDR2 FYNNEI. V lost 11 bases to trimming and J lost 0 bases, with 26 bases between them. This CDR3 is CAPGQVDLAVSSYNEQFF. The CDR3 DNA sequence: TGTGCCCCGGGCCAGGTGGACTTAGCCGTAAGCTCCTACAATGAGCAGTTCTTC.

The gene calls are TRBV27 and TRBJ2-1; D remains ambiguous. Trimming pared 7 bases from V and 4 bases from J, leaving 14 bases between. Germline V gives CDR1 MNHEY, CDR2 SMNVEV (reference sequence). This CDR3 spans 14 amino acids. CDR3 sequence: CASKGTQLYNEQFF. The CDR3 nucleotides are TGTGCCAGCAAGGGCACGCAACTTTACAATGAGCAGTTCTTC.

CDR3 residues: CASSLAPAFQETQYF. For the CDR3, the DNA is TGTGCCAGCAGCTTGGCCCCGGCCTTCCAAGAGACCCAGTACTTC. This chain uses TRBV5-4 with TRBJ2-5; D is uncertain. Deletions cut 0 bases from V and 1 base from J, with 10 bases between. CDR3 length: 15 residues. Germline V CDR1 and CDR2: SGHNT, YYREEE (reference sequence).

The genes are TRBV11-2 and TRBJ2-3; 7 bases are a match to TRBD2. CDR1 is SGHAT, CDR2 FQNNGV, per germline. The CDR3 sequence is 19 residues long. J gave up 1 base and V 10 bases, and 23 bases lay outside the gene matches. The CDR3 loop is CATILAAGRPMIRTDTQYF. The DNA of the CDR3 is TGTGCCACCATCCTTGCGGCCGGGAGGCCTATGATCCGCACAGATACGCAGTATTTT.